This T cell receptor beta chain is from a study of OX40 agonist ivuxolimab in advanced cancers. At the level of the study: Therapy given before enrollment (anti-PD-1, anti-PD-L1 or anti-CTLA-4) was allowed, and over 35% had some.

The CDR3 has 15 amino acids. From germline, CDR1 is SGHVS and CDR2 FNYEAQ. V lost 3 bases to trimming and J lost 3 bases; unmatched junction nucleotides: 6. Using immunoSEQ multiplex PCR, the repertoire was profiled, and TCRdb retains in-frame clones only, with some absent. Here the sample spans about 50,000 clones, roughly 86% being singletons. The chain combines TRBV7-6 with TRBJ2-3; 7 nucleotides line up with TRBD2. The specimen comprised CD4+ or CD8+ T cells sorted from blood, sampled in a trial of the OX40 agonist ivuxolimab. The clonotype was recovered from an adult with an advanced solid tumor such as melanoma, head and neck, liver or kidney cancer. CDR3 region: CASSFLAGETDTQYF. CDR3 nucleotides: TGTGCCAGCAGCTTTTTGGCGGGAGAAACAGATACGCAGTATTTT.